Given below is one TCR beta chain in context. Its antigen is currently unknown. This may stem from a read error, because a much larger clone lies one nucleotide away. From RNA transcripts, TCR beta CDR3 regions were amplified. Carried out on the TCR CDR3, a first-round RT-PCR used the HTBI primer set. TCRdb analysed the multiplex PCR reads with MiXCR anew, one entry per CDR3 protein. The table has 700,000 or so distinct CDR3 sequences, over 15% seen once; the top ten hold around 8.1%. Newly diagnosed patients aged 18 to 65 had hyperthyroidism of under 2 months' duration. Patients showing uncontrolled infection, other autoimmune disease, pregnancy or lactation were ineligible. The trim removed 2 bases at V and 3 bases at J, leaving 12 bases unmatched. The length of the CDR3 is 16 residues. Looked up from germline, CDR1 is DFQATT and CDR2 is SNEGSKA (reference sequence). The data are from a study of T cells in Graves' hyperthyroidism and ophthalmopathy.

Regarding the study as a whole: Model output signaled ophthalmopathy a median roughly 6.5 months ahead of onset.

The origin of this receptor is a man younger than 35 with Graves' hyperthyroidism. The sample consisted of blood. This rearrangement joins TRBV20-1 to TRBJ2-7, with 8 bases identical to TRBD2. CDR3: CSARRLAGARGYEQYF. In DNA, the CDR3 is TGCAGTGCTAGAAGGCTAGCGGGCGCTCGGGGCTACGAGCAGTACTTC.